The following is a T cell receptor (beta chain) sequence with its context. The target antigen is unknown. The data were obtained in a study of Ad26.COV2.S vaccination and SARS-CoV-2 variants. Sequencing used immunoSEQ multiplex PCR; TCRdb keeps in-frame clones, though not all of them. The table includes about 180,000 clones, 70% to 90% detected once. Notes on the study in general: Vaccinees showed greater spike-specific TCR breadth than placebo recipients.

Germline V gene data show CDR1 as SGHDT and CDR2 as YYEEEE. This CDR3 is 14 amino acids long. Trimming cost V 2 bases and J 4 bases, with 9 bases left between them. The source was peripheral blood, collected after recovery from COVID-19. This TCR derives from a human donor who had recovered from COVID-19. This chain connects TRBV5-6 to TRBJ1-4, with D unclear. CDR3: CASSFRQLNEKLFF. CDR3 nucleotides: TGTGCCAGCAGCTTTAGGCAGCTTAATGAAAAACTGTTTTTT.